What follows are 18 T cell receptor beta chains derived from one specimen sequenced in a study of human T cells and chemical hapten exposure. TCRdb reprocessed the RACE reads with MiXCR, giving one entry per CDR3 protein. Among 190,000 or so distinct CDR3 sequences, under 35% were seen once, and the ten largest hold less than 3.5%. The sample's time point: pre-sensitization, week 0. Specified treatment: therapeutic diphenylcyclopropenone sensitization with weekly scalp DPC. Sequencing used whole blood, obtained in connection with sensitization to the hapten diphenylcyclopropenone (DPC). These receptor sequences come from a young woman with alopecia areata. Some clones in this sample may be carry-over from other donors' samples.

V is TRBV5-1 and J is TRBJ1-1, with D hard to call. The CDR3 consists of 12 residues. CDR1 is SGHRS, CDR2 YFSETQ, per germline. V lost 4 bases and J lost 3, with 7 bases in between. The CDR3 DNA sequence: TGCGCCAGCAGCGTACCTGACACTGAAGCTTTCTTT. Encoded protein: CASSVPDTEAFF.

This clonotype has a handful of counts. The chain carries TRBV2 and TRBJ1-1, with D perhaps TRBD1 (5 bases). The V gene lost 0 bases and the J gene lost 0 bases, with 11 bases spanning the gap. Germline V gene sequence: CDR1 SNHLY, CDR2 FYNNEI. This CDR3 spans 16 amino acids. The CDR3 DNA is TGTGCCAGCAGTGAAGCGGGGGGACTTTTGAACACTGAAGCTTTCTTT. Translated, it gives CASSEAGGLLNTEAFF.

This sequence joins TRBV27 and TRBJ2-7; no definite D call. Trimming removed 6 bases from V and 0 bases from J, with 9 bases in between. CDR1 is MNHEY and CDR2 is SMNVEV in the germline V gene (reference sequence). The CDR3 spans 13 residues. CDR3 residues: CASRGPRSYEQYF. As DNA, the CDR3 is TGTGCCAGCAGAGGGCCCCGCTCCTACGAGCAGTACTTC.

Only a few counts were recorded for this clonotype. V is TRBV5-1 and J is TRBJ1-2; 7 bases are shared with TRBD1. The V gene end was trimmed by 2 bases and the J gene end by 3 bases; junction bases not matched to a gene: 4. CDR1 is SGHRS, CDR2 YFSETQ, per germline. The CDR3 runs 14 residues. The CDR3 nucleotides are TGCGCCAGCAGCTTTCAGGGGGGTGACTATGGCTACACCTTC. Amino acids: CASSFQGGDYGYTF.

This chain links TRBV28 with TRBJ2-3, with 7 bases that match TRBD2. The CDR3 length is 13 residues. The J segment lost 5 bases and the V segment lost 8 bases, leaving 7 bases of the junction unmatched. Germline CDR1 MDHEN, CDR2 SYDVKM. The CDR3 DNA follows: TGTGCCAGCCTCAAGGGAGGGATAGATACGCAGTATTTT. The encoded protein is CASLKGGIDTQYF.

Only a few counts were recorded for this clonotype. V usage is TRBV5-1 and J usage is TRBJ1-1; 7 bases fit TRBD1. V shed 3 bases, J shed 1 base, and the junction held 3 bases outside the gene matches. The germline V gene encodes CDR1 SGHRS and CDR2 YFSETQ. This CDR3 region has 14 residues. DNA for the CDR3: TGCGCCAGCAGCTCGAGGGACAGGAACACTGAAGCTTTCTTT. This translates into CASSSRDRNTEAFF.

This clonotype was seen only a few times. The chain is built from TRBV20-1 and TRBJ2-5; 11 bases align to TRBD2. There are 13 residues in the CDR3. V was pared by 5 bases and J by 4 bases, with 3 bases of the junction left unmatched. Germline assignment: CDR1 DFQATT and CDR2 SNEGSKA (reference sequence). This CDR3 is CSAGGLAGETQYF. DNA for the CDR3: TGCAGTGCTGGAGGACTAGCGGGAGAGACCCAGTACTTC.

The genes are TRBV6-2 or TRBV6-3 and TRBJ1-6; the D gene is possibly TRBD1 (5 bases). The CDR3 extends over 14 amino acids. Trimming removed 5 bases from V and 10 bases from J, with 15 bases in between. Germline V lookup: CDR1 MNHEY, CDR2 SVGEGT. This CDR3 is CASSPPQEPSPLHF. The CDR3, as DNA: TGTGCCAGCAGTCCACCACAGGAACCGTCACCCCTCCACTTT.

This clonotype has a handful of counts. The chain uses TRBV28 and TRBJ2-1; TRBD1 matches at 10 bases. V lost 5 bases, J lost 5 bases, and 6 bases stayed unmatched. The germline CDR1 and CDR2 sequences are MDHEN and SYDVKM. The CDR3 is 15 residues long. This CDR3 reads CASSAPDRGNNEQFF. CDR3 DNA: TGTGCCAGCAGTGCGCCGGACAGGGGGAACAATGAGCAGTTCTTC.

V is TRBV14 and J is TRBJ2-7; D ambiguous. The CDR3 is 15 residues long. The germline V gene encodes CDR1 SGHDN and CDR2 FVKESK. V was clipped by 0 bases and J by 3 bases, with 12 bases between them. In nucleotides, the CDR3 is TGTGCCAGCAGCCAAGACAGGCAATGGGGCTACGAGCAGTACTTC. Translated: CASSQDRQWGYEQYF. Drawing the rest from reference TRBV14 and TRBJ2-7, the complete variable domain is EAGVTQFPSHSVIEKGQTVTLRCDPISGHDNLYWYRRVMGKEIKFLLHFVKESKQDESGMPNNRFLAERTGGTYSTLKVQPAELEDSGVYFCASSQDRQWGYEQYFGPGTRLTVT.

The genes are TRBV6-5 and TRBJ1-3; no clear D. Germline V gene data show CDR1 as MNHEY and CDR2 as SVGAGI. The germline V and J ends were trimmed by 2 bases and 0 bases, with 14 bases remaining between them. The CDR3 spans 17 residues. The CDR3 DNA is TGTGCCAGCAGTTACAGGGTTGGCAGGAGCTCTGGAAACACCATATATTTT. Residues: CASSYRVGRSSGNTIYF.

Concerning this clonotype itself: Relative to the germline gene, one junction end is altered; a read error may explain this. The rearrangement uses TRBV10-3 and TRBJ1-3, with D possibly TRBD1 on 6 matching bases. The germline gives CDR1 ENHRY, CDR2 SYGVKD. This CDR3 has 12 residues. CDR3 sequence reads: CAVRGTGNTIYF. CDR3 nucleotide sequence: TGTGCCGTCAGGGGTACCGGAAACACCATATATTTT.

The J gene is TRBJ1-1, the V gene TRBV29-1, with TRBD1 matching over 8 bases. The germline V gene has CDR1 SQVTM and CDR2 ANQGSEA. The junction had 13 bases not matched to a gene; V was cut back by 6 bases and J by 4 bases. This CDR3 has 15 residues. The CDR3 DNA is TGCAGCGTGGAGCCAGGGGGCGATATGGCCACTGAAGCTTTCTTT. This sequence encodes CSVEPGGDMATEAFF.

This clonotype was seen many times. This sequence joins TRBV28 and TRBJ1-3; D is unresolved. Between the trimmed V and J ends, which lost 3 bases and 4 bases, there was a span of 4 bases. Germline V gene data show CDR1 as MDHEN and CDR2 as SYDVKM. The CDR3 spans 12 residues. CDR3 sequence reads: CASSFRGNTIYF. For the CDR3, the DNA is TGTGCCAGCAGTTTCCGCGGAAACACCATATATTTT.

This clonotype was seen more than once but under ten times. J is TRBJ2-5 and V is TRBV6-1, with a possible D match to TRBD2 (6 bases). CDR3 size: 15 residues. The V gene lost 2 bases and the J gene lost 2 bases, with 12 bases spanning the gap. Germline lookup yields CDR1 MNHNS and CDR2 SASEGT. The CDR3 region is CASSEYGGHQETQYF. The CDR3 coding sequence is TGTGCCAGCAGTGAATACGGGGGTCATCAAGAGACCCAGTACTTC.

The chain combines TRBV4-2 with TRBJ2-4; D is perhaps TRBD1 (6 bases). The CDR3 loop spans 17 amino acids. The V gene's germline CDR1 is LGHNA and CDR2 YNFKEQ. V dropped 1 base and J dropped 0 bases, with 13 bases sitting between them. The CDR3 is CASSQGRGAIAKNIQYF. The DNA for the CDR3 is TGTGCCAGCAGCCAAGGCAGGGGAGCCATAGCCAAAAACATTCAGTACTTC.

This chain connects TRBV4-3 to TRBJ1-1, with no clear D. CDR3 size: 15 residues. Germline loops: CDR1 LGHNA, CDR2 YSLEER. V was clipped by 0 bases and J by 0 bases, with 8 bases between them. The CDR3 protein is CASSQDESLNTEAFF. The CDR3 nucleotides are TGCGCCAGCAGCCAAGATGAGAGTCTGAACACTGAAGCTTTCTTT.

This clonotype was picked up many times. V gene TRBV28 combines with J gene TRBJ2-2; D possibly corresponds to TRBD1 (6 bases). This CDR3 contains 14 residues. Germline V gene sequence: CDR1 MDHEN, CDR2 SYDVKM. V was shortened by 6 bases and J by 1 base, with 9 bases between the two germline ends. The CDR3 nucleotides read TGTGCCAGCAGGAAGGGACAGAACACCGGGGAGCTGTTTTTT. Its protein product is CASRKGQNTGELFF.